Following are 28 T cell receptor beta chains from one sample sequenced in a study of PD-L1 blockade in urothelial cancer. This sample's time point: pretreatment peripheral blood. Assay: immunoSEQ multiplex PCR; the TCRdb copy retains only in-frame clones and omits some. The sample consists of around 100,000 clones, around 86% of them appearing once. Sequencing was performed on PBMCs, taken around atezolizumab (anti-PD-L1) treatment. Receptor source: a man aged 55 to 70 with urothelial cancer.

This clone showed up just once. V usage is TRBV5-1 and J usage is TRBJ1-5; D call uncertain. Germline V lookup: CDR1 SGHRS, CDR2 YFSETQ. This CDR3 region has 16 residues. Trimming cost V 4 bases and J 2 bases, with 16 bases left between them. The CDR3 bases are TGCGCCAGCAGCGCGGGCCCCAGAGGAGGCAATCAGCCCCAGCATTTT. Encoded protein: CASSAGPRGGNQPQHF.

This rearrangement joins TRBV5-1 to TRBJ2-5; 13 positions match TRBD2. Germline CDR1 SGHRS, CDR2 YFSETQ. CDR3 length: 14 residues. Trimming took 7 bases from V and 5 from J; bases not matched to a gene: 5. The CDR3 sequence is CASGTSGNRETQYF. CDR3 coding DNA: TGCGCCAGCGGGACTAGCGGGAATCGGGAGACCCAGTACTTC.

The CDR3 spells CAIPTGSSYGYTF. The CDR3 nucleotides read TGTGCCATCCCGACAGGGTCGAGCTATGGCTACACCTTC. V gene TRBV28 combines with J gene TRBJ1-2, with 7 bases aligning to TRBD1. There are 13 residues in the CDR3. The germline V gene encodes CDR1 MDHEN and CDR2 SYDVKM. The trim removed 10 bases at V and 4 bases at J, leaving 9 bases unmatched.

This clone has more than one count but fewer than ten. The chain carries TRBV27 and TRBJ2-3; the D gene is possibly TRBD2 (7 bases). V lost 0 bases and J lost 5, with 21 bases in between. Per germline, CDR1 MNHEY and CDR2 SMNVEV (reference sequence). This CDR3 spans 18 amino acids. CDR3 in DNA: TGTGCCAGCAGTTTATCTAACGGGTGGGGGGGCCAGGGAGATACGCAGTATTTT. Residues: CASSLSNGWGGQGDTQYF.

The gene calls are TRBV7-2 and TRBJ2-2, with 13 bases that match TRBD2. With V trimmed by 5 bases and J by 7 bases, 10 bases remained unmatched. CDR1 is SGHTA and CDR2 is FQGNSA in the germline V gene. The CDR3 extends over 17 amino acids. Here the CDR3 reads CASSTELLAGGNGELFF. As DNA, the CDR3 is TGTGCCAGCAGCACAGAATTACTAGCGGGGGGGAACGGGGAGCTGTTTTTT.

CDR3 amino acids: CASSTRTGGGETQYF. As DNA, the CDR3 is TGTGCCAGCAGCACCCGGACGGGGGGCGGAGAGACCCAGTACTTC. This chain connects TRBV7-2 to TRBJ2-5; possibly TRBD2 for D (7 bases). CDR3 size: 15 residues. V gave up 5 bases and J gave up 4 bases, with 17 bases separating them. Per the germline V gene, CDR1 is SGHTA and CDR2 is FQGNSA.

The V call is TRBV7-3, the J call TRBJ2-5, with D perhaps matching TRBD1 (6 bases). The V end was cut by 2 bases, the J end by 5 bases, with 9 bases between. Per the germline V gene, CDR1 is SGHTA and CDR2 is FQGTGA. The CDR3 has 13 residues. CDR3 residues: CASSLLTGETQYF. CDR3 bases: TGTGCCAGCAGCTTATTAACAGGGGAGACCCAGTACTTC.

The V call is TRBV5-1, the J call TRBJ2-3; 7 nucleotides match TRBD2. Per germline, CDR1 SGHRS and CDR2 YFSETQ. V was clipped by 4 bases and J by 0 bases; unmatched bases: 5. This CDR3 contains 15 residues. In nucleotides, the CDR3 is TGCGCCAGCAGCGCAAGCGGGGCTAGCACAGATACGCAGTATTTT. Encoded protein: CASSASGASTDTQYF.

V and J are TRBV11-3 and TRBJ2-7; D perhaps matches TRBD1 (5 bases). V lost 5 bases and J lost 5, with 16 bases in between. CDR1 SGHNT and CDR2 YENEEA come from the germline V gene. This CDR3 is built from 14 residues. CDR3: CASSPQGDHDEQYF. The CDR3 DNA reads TGTGCCAGCAGCCCCCAGGGCGACCACGACGAGCAGTACTTC.

CDR3 residues: CASSLGRDSYGYTF. DNA of the CDR3: TGTGCCAGCAGCTTAGGCCGGGACAGTTATGGCTACACCTTC. V usage is TRBV13 and J usage is TRBJ1-2; 7 bases are a match to TRBD1. Germline CDR1 PRHDT, CDR2 FYEKMQ (reference sequence). The CDR3 sequence is 14 residues long. Unmatched junction bases numbered 3, after V lost 0 bases and J lost 5 bases.

This clone was detected only once. The chain links TRBV10-2 to TRBJ2-5; 8 bases map to TRBD2. Germline V gene lookup returns CDR1 WSHSY and CDR2 SAAADI. V shed 2 bases, J shed 3 bases, and the junction held 14 bases outside the gene matches. CDR3 size: 18 residues. DNA for the CDR3: TGCGCCAGCAGTGAGACCATCTCCTTGACTAGCGCTGAAGAGACCCAGTACTTC. This encodes CASSETISLTSAEETQYF.

The chain uses TRBV28 and TRBJ1-2; D not certain. This CDR3 contains 13 residues. The V gene's germline CDR1 is MDHEN and CDR2 SYDVKM. V lost 2 bases and J 6 bases, leaving 10 bases between the germline ends. The CDR3 DNA reads TGTGCCAGCAGTTTAATGCAGAAAAATGGCTACACCTTC. Translating it yields CASSLMQKNGYTF.

The CDR3 sequence: CASMISGDYEQYF. CDR3 bases: TGTGCCAGCATGATTAGCGGGGACTACGAGCAGTACTTC. This sequence joins TRBV6-1 and TRBJ2-7; 8 nucleotides line up with TRBD2. Germline V gene lookup returns CDR1 MNHNS and CDR2 SASEGT. The length of the CDR3 is 13 residues. V was pared by 7 bases and J by 3 bases, with 5 bases of the junction left unmatched.

A few counts support this clone. This chain joins TRBV6-5 and TRBJ1-5, with D perhaps TRBD1 (6 bases). The germline V gene encodes CDR1 MNHEY and CDR2 SVGAGI. The CDR3 loop spans 14 amino acids. The V gene lost 5 bases and the J gene lost 4 bases, with 12 bases spanning the gap. This chain's CDR3 is CASSPGQTNQPQHF. In nucleotides, the CDR3 is TGTGCCAGCAGTCCCGGACAGACGAATCAGCCCCAGCATTTT.

The J gene is TRBJ1-5, the V gene TRBV5-6, with D possibly being TRBD1 (5 bases). CDR3 length: 14 residues. V lost 0 bases and J 6 bases, leaving 10 bases between the germline ends. Germline V gene data show CDR1 as SGHDT and CDR2 as YYEEEE. The CDR3: CASSLAGGVQPQHF. CDR3 bases: TGTGCCAGCAGCTTGGCTGGGGGGGTTCAGCCCCAGCATTTT.

The chain employs TRBV11-2 and TRBJ2-1, with unresolved D. The V gene lost 5 bases and the J gene lost 2 bases, with 4 bases spanning the gap. This CDR3 region has 12 residues. Germline CDR1 and CDR2: SGHAT and FQNNGV. CDR3 sequence reads: CASSLAYNEQFF. The CDR3 region has the DNA TGTGCCAGCAGCCTTGCCTACAATGAGCAGTTCTTC.

This clone was recorded only once. The V call is TRBV11-3, the J call TRBJ2-3; D is undetermined. The CDR3 is made up of 15 amino acids. From germline, CDR1 is SGHNT and CDR2 YENEEA. V lost 2 bases and J lost 2, with 11 bases in between. CDR3 sequence reads: CASSLMAAPTDTQYF. Written as DNA, the CDR3 is TGTGCCAGCAGCTTAATGGCGGCCCCCACAGATACGCAGTATTTT.

V is TRBV4-3 and J is TRBJ1-6; D not resolved. The CDR3 covers 15 residues. CDR1 and CDR2 (germline): LGHNA, YSLEER. The V gene lost 0 bases and the J gene lost 7 bases, with 10 bases spanning the gap. DNA for the CDR3: TGCGCCAGCAGCCAAGAGCGTTGGGCGAATTCACCCCTCCACTTT. This translates into CASSQERWANSPLHF.

J is TRBJ1-1 and V is TRBV2; 9 bases map to TRBD1. Per germline, CDR1 SNHLY and CDR2 FYNNEI. The CDR3 has 13 amino acids. The V segment lost 11 bases and the J segment 4 bases; nucleotides outside the gene matches: 8. The CDR3 nucleotides read TGTGCCGGGGGACAGGGCGGTGGCACTGAAGCTTTCTTT. Its translation is CAGGQGGGTEAFF.

The chain employs TRBV2 and TRBJ2-4; 8 positions agree with TRBD1. This CDR3 is 19 amino acids long. CDR1 SNHLY and CDR2 FYNNEI come from the germline V gene. V gave up 2 bases and J gave up 0 bases; unmatched junction bases: 12. For the CDR3, the DNA is TGTGCCAGCAGTGAAATTCAGGGGGCCAAACTCCTAGCCAAAAACATTCAGTACTTC. Translation gives CASSEIQGAKLLAKNIQYF.

This clone was seen a handful of times. The chain employs TRBV5-6 and TRBJ2-7, with 10 bases identical to TRBD1. Germline V CDR1 and CDR2: SGHDT, YYEEEE. CDR3 length equals 14 residues. Trimming at V came to 6 bases and at J to 6 bases, leaving 9 bases not matched to a gene. The CDR3 sequence is CASNLGGTGAEQYF. CDR3 nucleotide sequence: TGTGCCAGCAACCTTGGGGGGACAGGGGCCGAGCAGTACTTC.

The V gene is TRBV4-1, the J gene TRBJ1-1, with TRBD1 as a possible D gene (6 bases). CDR1 is MGHRA and CDR2 is YSYEKL in the germline V gene. The CDR3 length is 14 residues. V lost 0 bases, J lost 4 bases, and 9 bases lay in between. This CDR3 reads CASSQDGGRTEAFF. The CDR3 bases are TGCGCCAGCAGCCAAGACGGGGGGCGCACTGAAGCTTTCTTT.

The chain carries TRBV19 and TRBJ2-2; 12 bases are shared with TRBD2. The CDR3 totals 16 residues. V was clipped by 3 bases and J by 5 bases; unmatched bases: 4. Germline V gives CDR1 LNHDA, CDR2 SQIVND (reference sequence). In DNA form, the CDR3 reads TGTGCCAGTAGTATCGGACTAGCGGGGCCTACCGGGGAGCTGTTTTTT. The encoded protein is CASSIGLAGPTGELFF.

The chain recombines TRBV4-3 with TRBJ1-3; D is unresolved. CDR3 length: 14 residues. Trimming left V 1 base short and J 8 bases short, with 12 bases between. The V gene's germline CDR1 is LGHNA and CDR2 YSLEER. CDR3 bases: TGCGCCAGCAGCCAAGCCCAAGCCGGAGACACCATATATTTT. Encoded protein: CASSQAQAGDTIYF.

This clone was seen a handful of times. V gene TRBV4-1 combines with J gene TRBJ1-5; TRBD1 is a possible D gene (6 bases). Between the trimmed V and J ends, which lost 5 bases and 5 bases, there was a span of 22 bases. The CDR3 length is 17 residues. CDR1 and CDR2 (germline): MGHRA, YSYEKL. In DNA form, the CDR3 reads TGCGCCAGCAGCTCACTTACAGGGCCCGCTCCCCATCAGCCCCAGCATTTT. This translates into CASSSLTGPAPHQPQHF.

This clone was picked up a small number of times. The chain links TRBV27 to TRBJ2-7; TRBD2 matches 10 bases. Germline lookup yields CDR1 MNHEY and CDR2 SMNVEV (reference sequence). V trimming: 6 bases; J trimming: 6 bases; junction bases outside the gene matches: 5. The CDR3 consists of 13 residues. The CDR3 loop is CASRLAGSAEQYF. CDR3 DNA: TGTGCCAGCAGACTAGCGGGGTCGGCCGAGCAGTACTTC.

The rearrangement uses TRBV7-9 and TRBJ2-3; 7 nucleotides line up with TRBD1. The germline CDR1 and CDR2 sequences are SEHNR and FQNEAQ (reference sequence). The CDR3 is 15 amino acids. The trim removed 6 bases at V and 0 bases at J, leaving 6 bases unmatched. The CDR3 loop is CASSDDRESTDTQYF. The CDR3 nucleotides are TGTGCCAGCAGTGATGACAGGGAGAGCACAGATACGCAGTATTTT.

The rearrangement joins TRBV27 to TRBJ1-5; a weak D match, TRBD1 (6 bases). V was clipped by 6 bases and J by 2 bases, with 11 bases between them. CDR1 is MNHEY and CDR2 is SMNVEV in the germline V gene (reference sequence). There are 14 residues in the CDR3. The CDR3 is CASSKQGGNQPQHF. The CDR3, as DNA: TGTGCCAGCAGCAAACAGGGTGGCAATCAGCCCCAGCATTTT.